This T cell receptor (beta chain) was recorded in a study of glioma-infiltrating T cells after dendritic cell vaccination. Overall study context: Treatment, given 2003 to 2012, was autologous tumor lysate-pulsed dendritic cell vaccination. Study findings and constraints: TCR clonality showed no direct relationship with survival.

This clone turned up a few times. The antigen remains unidentified. None of the glioblastoma patients had an isocitrate dehydrogenase mutation. PBMC sampling occurred before vaccination, two weeks after the third dose, and at progression. Only in-frame clones appear in the TCRdb table, and some are missing; sequencing was by immunoSEQ multiplex PCR. The sample lists about 67,000 clones, 81% occurring once. V was shortened by 3 bases and J by 4 bases, with 6 bases between the two germline ends. There are 12 residues in the CDR3. In germline, CDR1 is SGHDN, CDR2 FVKESK. This chain connects TRBV14 to TRBJ1-2; D not resolved. The sample was blood, taken before dendritic cell vaccination. This receptor was taken from a human donor with glioblastoma. The CDR3 DNA reads as TGTGCCAGCAGCCAGTCCTCCTATGGCTACACCTTC. This sequence encodes CASSQSSYGYTF.